Below are 5 T cell receptor beta chains sequenced from a single sample in a study of siplizumab effects on memory and regulatory T cells (dated by TCRdb to between 2018 and 2020). The library was generated by the immunoSEQ multiplex PCR assay. TCRdb took over this immuneACCESS table, retaining in-frame rearrangements with V and J assigned. Such tables are incomplete; in checked studies, under half of the missing clones stem from an unresolved V gene, and the remainder is unexplained. The table for this sample lists approximately 68,000 clones; roughly 89% of them were counted only once. Approximately 28% of the sample is held by the ten biggest clonotypes. Sequenced input: CD8+ T cells sorted from blood. Receptor source: a human donor in good health.

CDR3 loop: CASSPRTAYNEQFF. The CDR3 coding sequence is TGTGCCAGCAGCCCACGGACGGCCTACAATGAGCAGTTCTTC. The J gene is TRBJ2-1, the V gene TRBV7-9; D remains unclear. The germline V and J ends were trimmed by 5 bases and 2 bases, with 10 bases remaining between them. In germline, CDR1 is SEHNR, CDR2 FQNEAQ (reference sequence). The CDR3 has 14 amino acids.

This chain joins TRBV5-6 and TRBJ2-3, with D unclear. This CDR3 has 14 residues. Germline V gene sequence: CDR1 SGHDT, CDR2 YYEEEE. Trimming left V 0 bases short and J 1 base short, with 6 bases between. CDR3 residues: CASSLAWGTDTQYF. The CDR3 nucleotides read TGTGCCAGCAGCTTGGCTTGGGGCACAGATACGCAGTATTTT. Full variable domain (outside the CDR3, taken from reference TRBV5-6 and TRBJ2-3): DAGVTQSPTHLIKTRGQQVTLRCSPKSGHDTVSWYQQALGQGPQFIFQYYEEEERQRGNFPDRFSGHQFPNYSSELNVNALLLGDSALYLCASSLAWGTDTQYFGPGTRLTVL.

J is TRBJ2-7 and V is TRBV18; the D gene is possibly TRBD1 (6 bases). This CDR3 has 13 amino acids. Germline CDR1 and CDR2: KGHSH and LQKENI. V was shortened by 4 bases and J by 7 bases, with 14 bases between the two germline ends. Written as DNA, the CDR3 is TGTGCCAGCTCACACGGCCCCAGGGGTGAGCAGTACTTC. This sequence encodes CASSHGPRGEQYF.

V and J are TRBV5-8 and TRBJ2-7; D is undetermined. CDR3 length equals 16 residues. Looked up from germline, CDR1 is SGHTS and CDR2 is YDEGEE. V shed 2 bases and J shed 0 bases, with 15 bases lying between them. The CDR3 spells CASSFRDQRSSYEQYF. For the CDR3, the DNA is TGTGCCAGCAGCTTCAGAGACCAAAGGAGCTCCTACGAGCAGTACTTC.

This chain connects TRBV7-9 to TRBJ1-1; 8 positions agree with TRBD1. V lost 2 bases and J lost 11; bases outside the gene matches: 7. Germline V lookup: CDR1 SEHNR, CDR2 FQNEAQ (reference sequence). This CDR3 comprises 13 residues. CDR3 in amino acids: CASSLLETGVAFF. CDR3 DNA sequence: TGTGCCAGCAGCTTATTAGAGACAGGGGTTGCTTTCTTT.